This is a list of T cell receptor beta chains from one sample in a study of blood T cell repertoires in COVID-19. Profiled with immunoSEQ multiplex PCR; TCRdb holds only in-frame clones, not every one. Among 300,000 to 400,000 clones listed, about 90% were seen once. The sample consisted of peripheral blood. The receptor source for this set is an older woman with COVID-19, enrolled during active disease. Each CDR3 is given with its conserved first and last residue. The D gene is left open where the match is weak. Where a row states a size, it is once, few, many or the class of an expanded clone; other rows omit it.

V gene	D gene	J gene	clone size	CDR3 protein	CDR3 DNA
TRBV7-8	TRBD1	TRBJ1-1	few	CASSLPRTGGLNTEAFF	TGTGCCAGCAGCTTACCCCGGACAGGGGGACTCAACACTGAAGCTTTCTTT
TRBV5-4	TRBD2	TRBJ2-1	-	CASSMRLAGGINEQFF	TGTGCCAGCAGCATGCGATTAGCGGGGGGTATCAATGAGCAGTTCTTC
TRBV7-9	-	TRBJ1-1	-	CASSSGPRGNTEAFF	TGTGCCAGCAGCTCTGGACCCAGGGGGAACACTGAAGCTTTCTTT
TRBV7-3	TRBD1	TRBJ1-2	few	CASSLGGTGLYGYTF	TGTGCCAGCAGCTTAGGCGGGACAGGGCTTTATGGCTACACCTTC
TRBV19	-	TRBJ1-6	once	CATRTQGNSPLHF	TGTGCCACGCGTACCCAGGGGAATTCACCCCTCCACTTT
TRBV10-1	-	TRBJ2-2	many	CASSESKGSGELFF	TGCGCCAGCAGTGAGTCGAAGGGGTCCGGGGAGCTGTTTTTT
TRBV7-8	-	TRBJ1-3	-	CASSLVTAGGNTIYF	TGTGCCAGCAGCTTAGTGACCGCGGGCGGAAACACCATATATTTT
TRBV19	TRBD2	TRBJ2-1	-	CASNLGLGSYNEQFF	TGTGCCAGTAACCTGGGACTAGGCTCCTACAATGAGCAGTTCTTC
TRBV7-8	TRBD1	TRBJ2-3	once	CASSALGAWTGDPTDTQYF	TGTGCCAGCAGCGCCCTGGGGGCGTGGACAGGGGATCCCACAGATACGCAGTATTTT
TRBV9	TRBD1	TRBJ1-4	once	CASKRGTGDEKLFF	TGTGCCAGCAAGAGAGGGACAGGGGATGAAAAACTGTTTTTT
TRBV5-1	-	TRBJ1-4	-	CASSQGSGNEKLFF	TGCGCCAGCAGCCAGGGTTCCGGTAATGAAAAACTGTTTTTT
TRBV6-6	-	TRBJ1-1	-	CASSFPQGPEAFF	TGTGCCAGCAGTTTCCCACAGGGCCCTGAAGCTTTCTTT
TRBV10-2	TRBD1	TRBJ2-5	-	CASGRGTWQETQYF	TGCGCCAGCGGCAGGGGGACGTGGCAAGAGACCCAGTACTTC
TRBV5-5	-	TRBJ1-1	-	CASSFITEAFF	TGTGCCAGCAGCTTTATCACTGAAGCTTTCTTT
TRBV11-1	TRBD1	TRBJ2-7	-	CASVPRQGRYEQYF	TGTGCCAGCGTTCCGAGACAGGGGCGATACGAGCAGTACTTC
TRBV5-1	-	TRBJ1-3	-	CASSLTGSSGNTIYF	TGCGCCAGCAGCTTGACGGGGAGCTCTGGAAACACCATATATTTT